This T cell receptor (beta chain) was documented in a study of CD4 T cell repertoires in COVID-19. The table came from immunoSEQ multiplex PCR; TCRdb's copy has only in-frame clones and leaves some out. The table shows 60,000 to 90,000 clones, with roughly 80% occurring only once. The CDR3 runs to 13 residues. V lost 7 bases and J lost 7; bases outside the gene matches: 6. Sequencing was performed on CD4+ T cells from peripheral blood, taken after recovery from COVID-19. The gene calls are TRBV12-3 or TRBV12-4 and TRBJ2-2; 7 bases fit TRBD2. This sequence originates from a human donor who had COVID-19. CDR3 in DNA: TGTGCCAGCACGAGCGGGGCGGGCGGGGAGCTGTTTTTT. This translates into CASTSGAGGELFF.